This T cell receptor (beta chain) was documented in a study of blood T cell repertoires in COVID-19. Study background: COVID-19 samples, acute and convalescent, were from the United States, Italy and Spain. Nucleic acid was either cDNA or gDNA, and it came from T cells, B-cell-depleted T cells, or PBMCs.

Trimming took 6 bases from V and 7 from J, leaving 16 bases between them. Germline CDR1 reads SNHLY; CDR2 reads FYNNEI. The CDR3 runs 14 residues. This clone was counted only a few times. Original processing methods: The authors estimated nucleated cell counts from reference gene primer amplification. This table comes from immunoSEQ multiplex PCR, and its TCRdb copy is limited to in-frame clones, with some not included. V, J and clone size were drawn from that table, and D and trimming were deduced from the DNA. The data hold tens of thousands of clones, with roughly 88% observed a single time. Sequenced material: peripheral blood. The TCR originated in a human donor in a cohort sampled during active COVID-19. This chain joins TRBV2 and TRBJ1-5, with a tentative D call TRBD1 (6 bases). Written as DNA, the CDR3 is TGTGCCAGCAGCCCCGACAGGTCCGGCCAGCCCCAGCATTTT. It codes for CASSPDRSGQPQHF.